The 5 T cell receptor beta chains below all came from one sample that was sequenced in a study of blood T cell repertoires in COVID-19. The data were produced by immunoSEQ multiplex PCR, yet TCRdb's version contains in-frame clones alone and is incomplete. This sample yields 400,000 or so clones, of which roughly 87% are seen a single time; 0.6% to 0.7% belongs to the top ten. Sequences were obtained from PBMCs or T cells enriched from blood (not recorded which). These receptors all stem from a man younger than 35 who had recovered from COVID-19.

The chain's CDR3 is CASSTGQAPTEAFF. CDR3 DNA: TGCGCCAGTAGTACGGGACAGGCGCCAACTGAAGCTTTCTTT. The rearrangement links TRBV10-1 to TRBJ1-1; 8 bases match TRBD1. V shed 9 bases, J shed 5 bases, and the junction held 11 bases outside the gene matches. The germline V gene encodes CDR1 WNHNN and CDR2 SYGVQD (reference sequence). The CDR3 has 14 residues.

This chain joins TRBV5-4 and TRBJ2-1, with 7 bases that match TRBD1. J lost 1 base, V lost 3 bases, and 4 bases had no gene match. CDR1 and CDR2 (germline): SGHNT, YYREEE (reference sequence). CDR3 length: 15 residues. The CDR3: CASSSPDRSYNEQFF. The DNA of the CDR3 is TGTGCCAGCAGCTCTCCGGACAGGTCCTACAATGAGCAGTTCTTC.

The V and J genes are TRBV7-9 and TRBJ1-4; D is ambiguous. CDR3 size: 15 residues. Trimming stripped 4 bases from V and 4 bases from J, with 13 bases between. Germline-derived CDR1 and CDR2 are SEHNR and FQNEAQ (reference sequence). The CDR3 DNA reads TGTGCCAGCAGCTCACGACGCGACTTTAATGAAAAACTGTTTTTT. Translated, it gives CASSSRRDFNEKLFF.

The CDR3, as DNA: TGCAGCGGAGGGGACAGGACCCTAGAGCAGTACTTC. Encoded protein: CSGGDRTLEQYF. The J gene is TRBJ2-7, the V gene TRBV29-1, with TRBD1 matching over 8 bases. Germline V gene data show CDR1 as SQVTM and CDR2 as ANQGSEA. The CDR3 sequence is 12 residues long. The junction had 9 bases not matched to a gene; V was cut back by 7 bases and J by 7 bases.

This chain links TRBV3-1 (or the pseudogene TRBV3-2) with TRBJ2-5; the match to TRBD2 covers 10 bases. There are 13 residues in the CDR3. Trimming removed 11 bases from V and 5 bases from J; junction bases left unmatched: 8. Per germline, CDR1 LGHDT and CDR2 YNNKEL (reference sequence). The DNA of the CDR3 is TGTGCCCGCGGGGGAGCGGGGGGGGAGACCCAGTACTTC. The encoded protein is CARGGAGGETQYF.